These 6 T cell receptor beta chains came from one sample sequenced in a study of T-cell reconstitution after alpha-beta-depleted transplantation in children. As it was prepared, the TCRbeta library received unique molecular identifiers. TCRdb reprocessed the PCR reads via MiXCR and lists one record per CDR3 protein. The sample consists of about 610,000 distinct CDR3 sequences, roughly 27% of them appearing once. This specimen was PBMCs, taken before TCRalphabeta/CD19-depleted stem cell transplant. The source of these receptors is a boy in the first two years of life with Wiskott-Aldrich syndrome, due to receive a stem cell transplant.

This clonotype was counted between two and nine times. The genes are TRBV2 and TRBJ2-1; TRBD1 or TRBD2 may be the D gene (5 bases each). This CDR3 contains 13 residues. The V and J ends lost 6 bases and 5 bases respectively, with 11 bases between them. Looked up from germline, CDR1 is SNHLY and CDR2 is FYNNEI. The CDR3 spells CASSVGRNNEQFF. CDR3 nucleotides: TGTGCCAGCAGCGTGGGACGGAACAATGAGCAGTTCTTC.

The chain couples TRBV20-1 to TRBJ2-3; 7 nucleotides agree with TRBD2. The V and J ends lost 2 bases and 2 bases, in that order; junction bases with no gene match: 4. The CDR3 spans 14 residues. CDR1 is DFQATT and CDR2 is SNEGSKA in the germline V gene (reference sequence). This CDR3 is CSARLAEYTDTQYF. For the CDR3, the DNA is TGCAGTGCTAGACTAGCGGAGTACACAGATACGCAGTATTTT.

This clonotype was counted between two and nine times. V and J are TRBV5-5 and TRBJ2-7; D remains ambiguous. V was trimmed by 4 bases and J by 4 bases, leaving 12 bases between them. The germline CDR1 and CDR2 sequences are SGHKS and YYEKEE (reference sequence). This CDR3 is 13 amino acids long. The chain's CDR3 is CASSPGISYEQYF. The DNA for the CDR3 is TGTGCCAGCAGCCCCGGTATTTCTTACGAGCAGTACTTC.

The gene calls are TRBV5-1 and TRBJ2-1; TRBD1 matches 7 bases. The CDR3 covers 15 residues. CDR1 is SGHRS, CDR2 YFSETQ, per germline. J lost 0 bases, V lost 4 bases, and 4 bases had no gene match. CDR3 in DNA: TGCGCCAGCAGCACAGGGACAGCCTCCTACAATGAGCAGTTCTTC. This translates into CASSTGTASYNEQFF.

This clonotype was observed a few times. CDR3 DNA: TGTGCCAGCAGGCTTGGAGGGGCCCCGGGGTCCTACGAGCAGTACTTC. This gives the protein CASRLGGAPGSYEQYF. V is TRBV5-6 and J is TRBJ2-7; D perhaps matches TRBD2 (6 bases). Trimming stripped 5 bases from V and 1 base from J, with 19 bases between. The CDR3 is made up of 16 amino acids. CDR1 SGHDT and CDR2 YYEEEE come from the germline V gene.

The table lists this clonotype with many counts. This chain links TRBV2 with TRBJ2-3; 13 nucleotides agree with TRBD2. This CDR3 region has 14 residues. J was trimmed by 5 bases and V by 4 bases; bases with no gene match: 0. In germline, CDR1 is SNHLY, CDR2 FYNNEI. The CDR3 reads CASSGLAGGDTQYF. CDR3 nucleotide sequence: TGTGCCAGCAGTGGACTAGCGGGAGGAGATACGCAGTATTTT. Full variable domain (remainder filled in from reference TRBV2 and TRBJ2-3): EPEVTQTPSHQVTQMGQEVILRCVPISNHLYFYWYRQILGQKVEFLVSFYNNEISEKSEIFDDQFSVERPDGSNFTLKIRSTKLEDSAMYFCASSGLAGGDTQYFGPGTRLTVL.